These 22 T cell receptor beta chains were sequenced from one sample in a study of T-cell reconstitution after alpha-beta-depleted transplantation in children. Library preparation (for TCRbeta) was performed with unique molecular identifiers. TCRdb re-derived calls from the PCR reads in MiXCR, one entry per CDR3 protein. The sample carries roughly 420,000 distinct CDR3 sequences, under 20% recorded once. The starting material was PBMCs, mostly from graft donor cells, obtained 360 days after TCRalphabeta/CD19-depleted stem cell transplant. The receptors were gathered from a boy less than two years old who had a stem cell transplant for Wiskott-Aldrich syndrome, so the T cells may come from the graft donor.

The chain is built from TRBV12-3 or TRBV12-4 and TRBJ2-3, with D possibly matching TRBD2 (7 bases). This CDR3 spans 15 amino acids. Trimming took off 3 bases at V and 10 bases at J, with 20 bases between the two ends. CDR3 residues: CASSFGGGLSDAQYF. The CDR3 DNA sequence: TGTGCCAGCAGTTTTGGGGGGGGCCTCTCGGATGCGCAGTATTTT.

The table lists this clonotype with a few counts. CDR3 in DNA: TGTGCCAGCAGTTTCGGGATAGGTGGCGGGGAGCTGTTTTTT. This gives the protein CASSFGIGGGELFF. The chain carries TRBV12-3 or TRBV12-4 and TRBJ2-2; D possibly corresponds to TRBD2 (5 bases). This CDR3 region has 14 residues. Deletions cut 3 bases from V and 7 bases from J, with 12 bases between.

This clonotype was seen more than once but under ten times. The CDR3: CASSFSLLQRGGSEQYF. In DNA form, the CDR3 reads TGTGCCAGCAGCTTTTCCCTCTTGCAGCGGGGGGGCAGCGAGCAGTACTTC. This chain links TRBV7-2 with TRBJ2-7; TRBD2 agrees at 10 bases. V was pared by 3 bases and J by 6 bases, with 14 bases of the junction left unmatched. Germline V lookup: CDR1 SGHTA, CDR2 FQGNSA. This CDR3 has 17 residues.

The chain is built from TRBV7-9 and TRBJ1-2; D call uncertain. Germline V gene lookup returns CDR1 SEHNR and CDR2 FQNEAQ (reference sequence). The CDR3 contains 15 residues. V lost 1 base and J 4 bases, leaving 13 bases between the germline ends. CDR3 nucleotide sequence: TGTGCCAGCAGCTTAGACCGCAGTGAAGTCTATGGCTACACCTTC. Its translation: CASSLDRSEVYGYTF. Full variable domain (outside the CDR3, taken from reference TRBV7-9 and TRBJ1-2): DTGVSQNPRHKITKRGQNVTFRCDPISEHNRLYWYRQTLGQGPEFLTYFQNEAQLEKSRLLSDRFSAERPKGSFSTLEIQRTEQGDSAMYLCASSLDRSEVYGYTFGSGTRLTVV.

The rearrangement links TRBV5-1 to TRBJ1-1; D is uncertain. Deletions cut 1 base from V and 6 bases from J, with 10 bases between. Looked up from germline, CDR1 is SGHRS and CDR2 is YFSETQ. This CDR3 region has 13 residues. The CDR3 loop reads CASSLNDGSEAFF. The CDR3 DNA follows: TGCGCCAGCAGCTTGAATGACGGGTCTGAAGCTTTCTTT.

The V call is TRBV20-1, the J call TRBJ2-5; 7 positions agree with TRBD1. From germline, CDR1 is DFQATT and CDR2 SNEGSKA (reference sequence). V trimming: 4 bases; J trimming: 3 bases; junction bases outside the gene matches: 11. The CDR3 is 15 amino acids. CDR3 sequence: CSAIPMTGIEETQYF. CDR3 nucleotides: TGCAGTGCTATTCCTATGACAGGGATTGAAGAGACCCAGTACTTC.

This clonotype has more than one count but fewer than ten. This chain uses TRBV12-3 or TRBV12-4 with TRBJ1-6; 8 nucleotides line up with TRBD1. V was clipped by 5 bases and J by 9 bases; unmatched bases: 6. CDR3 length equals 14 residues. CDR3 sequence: CASSRTGRSSPLHF. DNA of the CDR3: TGTGCCAGCAGTCGGACAGGGAGGAGTTCACCCCTCCACTTT.

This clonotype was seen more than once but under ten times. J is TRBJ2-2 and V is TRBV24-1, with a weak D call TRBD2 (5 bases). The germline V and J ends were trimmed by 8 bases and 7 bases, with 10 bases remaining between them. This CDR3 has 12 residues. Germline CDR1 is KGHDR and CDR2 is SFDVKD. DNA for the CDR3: TGTGCCACCAAAGGACTTGGCGGGGAGCTGTTTTTT. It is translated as CATKGLGGELFF.

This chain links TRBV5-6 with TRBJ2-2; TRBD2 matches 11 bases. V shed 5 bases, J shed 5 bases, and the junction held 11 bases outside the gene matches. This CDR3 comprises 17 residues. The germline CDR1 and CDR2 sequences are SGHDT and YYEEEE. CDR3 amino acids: CASSVRLAGRLTGELFF. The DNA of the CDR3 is TGTGCCAGCAGTGTGAGACTAGCGGGACGACTTACCGGGGAGCTGTTTTTT.

CDR3 sequence: CASSLKGRTRLYF. CDR3 coding DNA: TGTGCCAGCAGCTTAAAGGGGAGGACTCGGCTGTACTTC. The V and J genes are TRBV11-1 and TRBJ2-7, with D maybe TRBD2 (6 bases). Trimming removed 2 bases at V and 12 bases at J, with 17 bases between. This CDR3 spans 13 amino acids. CDR1 and CDR2 from the germline V gene are SGHAT and FQDESV (reference sequence).

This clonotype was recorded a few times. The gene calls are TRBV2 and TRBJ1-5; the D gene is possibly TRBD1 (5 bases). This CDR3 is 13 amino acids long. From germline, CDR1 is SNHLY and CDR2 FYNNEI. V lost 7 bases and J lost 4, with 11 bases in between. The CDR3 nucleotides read TGTGCCAGCACCGGCAGGGATAATCAGCCCCAGCATTTT. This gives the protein CASTGRDNQPQHF. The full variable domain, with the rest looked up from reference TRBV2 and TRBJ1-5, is EPEVTQTPSHQVTQMGQEVILRCVPISNHLYFYWYRQILGQKVEFLVSFYNNEISEKSEIFDDQFSVERPDGSNFTLKIRSTKLEDSAMYFCASTGRDNQPQHFGDGTRLSIL.

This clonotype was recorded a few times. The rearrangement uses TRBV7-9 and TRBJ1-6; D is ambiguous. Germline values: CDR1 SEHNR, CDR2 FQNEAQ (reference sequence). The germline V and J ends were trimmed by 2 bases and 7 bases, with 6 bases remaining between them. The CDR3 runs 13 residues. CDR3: CASSLSWNSPLHF. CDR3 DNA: TGTGCCAGCAGCTTATCCTGGAATTCACCCCTCCACTTT.

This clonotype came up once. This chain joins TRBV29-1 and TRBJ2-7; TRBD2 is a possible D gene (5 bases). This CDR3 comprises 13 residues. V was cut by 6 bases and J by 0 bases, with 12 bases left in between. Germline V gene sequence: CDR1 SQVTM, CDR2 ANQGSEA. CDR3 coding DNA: TGCAGCGTCCAGCGGTCTCTCTCCTACGAGCAGTACTTC. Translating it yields CSVQRSLSYEQYF.

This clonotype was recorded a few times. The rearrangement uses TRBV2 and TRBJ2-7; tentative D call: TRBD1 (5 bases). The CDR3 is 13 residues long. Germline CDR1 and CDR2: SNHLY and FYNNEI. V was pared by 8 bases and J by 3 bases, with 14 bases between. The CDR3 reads CASLRAGGYEQYF. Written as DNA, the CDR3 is TGTGCCAGCCTCAGGGCAGGTGGCTACGAGCAGTACTTC.

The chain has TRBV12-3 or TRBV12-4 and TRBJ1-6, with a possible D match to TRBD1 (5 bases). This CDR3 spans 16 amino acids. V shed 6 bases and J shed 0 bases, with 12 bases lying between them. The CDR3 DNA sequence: TGTGCCAGCAGCCTATCAGGGCTCTCCTATAATTCACCCCTCCACTTT. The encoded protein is CASSLSGLSYNSPLHF.

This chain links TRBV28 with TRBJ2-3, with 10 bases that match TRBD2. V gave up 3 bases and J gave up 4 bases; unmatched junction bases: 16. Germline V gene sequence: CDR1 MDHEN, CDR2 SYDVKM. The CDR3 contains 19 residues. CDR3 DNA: TGTGCCAGCAGTTTCCACTCGTCCCTAGCGGGGGCTAGGGCAGATACGCAGTATTTT. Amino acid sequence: CASSFHSSLAGARADTQYF.

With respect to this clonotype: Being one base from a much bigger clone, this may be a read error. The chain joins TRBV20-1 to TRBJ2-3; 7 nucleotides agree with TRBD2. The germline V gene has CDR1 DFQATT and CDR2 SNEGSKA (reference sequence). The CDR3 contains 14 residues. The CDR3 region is CRPNVRLAQDTQYF. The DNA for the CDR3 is TGCAGACCAAACGTCAGACTAGCACAAGATACGCAGTATTTT.

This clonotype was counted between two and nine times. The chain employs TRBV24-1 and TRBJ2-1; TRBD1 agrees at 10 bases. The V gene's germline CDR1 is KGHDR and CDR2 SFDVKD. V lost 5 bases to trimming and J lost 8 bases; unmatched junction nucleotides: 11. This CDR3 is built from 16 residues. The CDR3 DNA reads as TGTGCCACCAGTGGCCCACCGGGACAGGGGATCTATGAGCAGTTCTTC. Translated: CATSGPPGQGIYEQFF.

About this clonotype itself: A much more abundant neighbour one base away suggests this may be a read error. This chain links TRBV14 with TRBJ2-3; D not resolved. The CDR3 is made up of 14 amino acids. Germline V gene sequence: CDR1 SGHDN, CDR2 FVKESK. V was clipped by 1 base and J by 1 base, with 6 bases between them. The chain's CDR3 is CASSQAWGTDTQYF. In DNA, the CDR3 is TGTGCCAGCAGCCAAGCATGGGGCACAGATACGCAGTATTTT. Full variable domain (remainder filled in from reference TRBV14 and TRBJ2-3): EAGVTQFPSHSVIEKGQTVTLRCDPISGHDNLYWYRRVMGKEIKFLLHFVKESKQDESGMPNNRFLAERTGGTYSTLKVQPAELEDSGVYFCASSQAWGTDTQYFGPGTRLTVL.

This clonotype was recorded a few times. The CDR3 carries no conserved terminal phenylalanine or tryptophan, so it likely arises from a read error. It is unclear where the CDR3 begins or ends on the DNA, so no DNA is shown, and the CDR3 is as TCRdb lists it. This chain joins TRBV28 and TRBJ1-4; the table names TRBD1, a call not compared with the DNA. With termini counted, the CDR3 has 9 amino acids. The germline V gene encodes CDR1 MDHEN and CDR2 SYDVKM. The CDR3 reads CASSFRTGT.

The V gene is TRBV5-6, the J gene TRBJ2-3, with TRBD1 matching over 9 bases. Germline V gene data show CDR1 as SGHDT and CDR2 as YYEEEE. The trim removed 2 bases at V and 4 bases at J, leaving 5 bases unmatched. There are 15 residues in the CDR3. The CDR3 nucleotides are TGTGCCAGCAGCTTTACAGGGGGCAGACCAGATACGCAGTATTTT. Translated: CASSFTGGRPDTQYF.

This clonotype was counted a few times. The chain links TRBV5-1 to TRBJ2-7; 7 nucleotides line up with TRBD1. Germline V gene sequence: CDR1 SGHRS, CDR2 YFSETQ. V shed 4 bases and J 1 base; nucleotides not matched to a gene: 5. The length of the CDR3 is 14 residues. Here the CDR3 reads CASSPGQPSYEQYF. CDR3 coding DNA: TGCGCCAGCAGCCCGGGACAGCCTTCCTACGAGCAGTACTTC.